A selection of T cell receptor beta chains follows, all from one sample in a study of blood T cells in healthy people across ages. TCRdb called the 5' RACE reads again in MiXCR, with one record for every CDR3 protein. This sample has some 800,000 distinct CDR3 sequences, with roughly 25% found just once. These data were also reused for a study on T cells of mothers and their children.

The sequencing sample was made of blood. The receptors originated from a boy aged 5-17 years in good health. Both conserved end residues are part of each CDR3. A D gene is named only where the DNA matches it firmly. Size values are once, few and many counts, or a class for expanded clones, and some rows have none.

V gene: TRBV4-1
clone size: few
J gene: TRBJ2-1
D gene: TRBD2
CDR3 protein: CASSHWLGGRVYNEQFF
CDR3 DNA: TGCGCCAGCAGCCACTGGCTCGGCGGGAGGGTCTACAATGAGCAGTTCTTC

V gene: TRBV27
clone size: -
J gene: TRBJ1-4
D gene: -
CDR3 protein: CAGSPYNLGEKLFF
CDR3 DNA: TGTGCCGGCAGTCCCTACAACCTTGGGGAAAAACTGTTTTTT

V gene: TRBV14
clone size: -
J gene: TRBJ2-2
D gene: TRBD1
CDR3 protein: CASSLRLGQGVAGELFF
CDR3 DNA: TGTGCCAGCAGCCTTAGACTTGGACAGGGCGTCGCCGGGGAGCTGTTTTTT

V gene: TRBV28
clone size: -
J gene: TRBJ2-1
D gene: -
CDR3 protein: CASSLTTEQFF
CDR3 DNA: TGTGCCAGCAGTTTAACCACCGAGCAGTTCTTC

V gene: TRBV29-1
clone size: -
J gene: TRBJ2-1
D gene: -
CDR3 protein: CSVEVLKYNEQFF
CDR3 DNA: TGCAGCGTTGAAGTGTTGAAGTACAATGAGCAGTTCTTC

V gene: TRBV4-1
clone size: many
J gene: TRBJ2-4
D gene: TRBD2
CDR3 protein: CASSHGTSGVNIQYF
CDR3 DNA: TGCGCCAGCAGCCACGGGACTAGCGGGGTTAACATTCAGTACTTC

V gene: TRBV12-3/TRBV12-4
clone size: -
J gene: TRBJ2-6
D gene: -
CDR3 protein: CASSLRAFSGANVLTF
CDR3 DNA: TGTGCCAGCAGTTTGAGAGCCTTCTCTGGGGCCAACGTCCTGACTTTC

V gene: TRBV5-6
clone size: few
J gene: TRBJ2-4
D gene: -
CDR3 protein: CASSRAPGDIQYF
CDR3 DNA: TGTGCCAGCTCACGGGCCCCCGGAGACATTCAGTACTTC

V gene: TRBV7-2
clone size: -
J gene: TRBJ1-6
D gene: -
CDR3 protein: CASSLDRYSPLHF
CDR3 DNA: TGTGCCAGCAGCTTAGACAGATATTCACCCCTCCACTTT

V gene: TRBV13
clone size: once
J gene: TRBJ2-3
D gene: TRBD2
CDR3 protein: CASSLTAGEADTQYF
CDR3 DNA: TGTGCCAGCAGCTTAACCGCGGGAGAGGCAGATACGCAGTATTTT

V gene: TRBV20-1
clone size: -
J gene: TRBJ2-5
D gene: TRBD1
CDR3 protein: CSASRAPKTGLQETQYF
CDR3 DNA: TGCAGTGCCTCGAGGGCCCCCAAGACAGGGCTGCAAGAGACCCAGTACTTC

V gene: TRBV10-2
clone size: -
J gene: TRBJ2-5
D gene: TRBD1
CDR3 protein: CASSVTGTGVETQYF
CDR3 DNA: TGCGCCAGCAGTGTCACTGGGACAGGGGTAGAGACCCAGTACTTC

V gene: TRBV29-1
clone size: -
J gene: TRBJ2-1
D gene: TRBD2
CDR3 protein: CSVRGVDEQFF
CDR3 DNA: TGCAGCGTTCGGGGGGTGGATGAGCAGTTCTTC

V gene: TRBV28
clone size: -
J gene: TRBJ1-2
D gene: -
CDR3 protein: CASSSGALSYGYTF
CDR3 DNA: TGTGCCAGCAGTTCGGGGGCTCTTTCCTATGGCTACACCTTC

V gene: TRBV6-2/TRBV6-3
clone size: few
J gene: TRBJ2-7
D gene: -
CDR3 protein: CASRTSAVSEQYF
CDR3 DNA: TGTGCCAGCAGAACCTCAGCGGTCTCCGAGCAGTACTTC

V gene: TRBV7-2
clone size: few
J gene: TRBJ1-2
D gene: -
CDR3 protein: CASSTLPGGYTF
CDR3 DNA: TGTGCCAGCAGCACCCTACCGGGAGGCTACACCTTC

V gene: TRBV4-1
clone size: -
J gene: TRBJ2-1
D gene: -
CDR3 protein: CASNLDIDEQFF
CDR3 DNA: TGCGCCAGCAACCTTGACATCGATGAGCAGTTCTTC

V gene: TRBV3-1
clone size: -
J gene: TRBJ2-2
D gene: -
CDR3 protein: CASSQGRAVVTGELFF
CDR3 DNA: TGTGCCAGCAGCCAAGGTCGGGCGGTCGTCACCGGGGAGCTGTTTTTT

V gene: TRBV3-1
clone size: -
J gene: TRBJ2-2
D gene: -
CDR3 protein: CASSQDRLANTGELFF
CDR3 DNA: TGTGCCAGCAGCCAAGATAGGTTGGCGAACACCGGGGAGCTGTTTTTT

V gene: TRBV29-1
clone size: few
J gene: TRBJ2-3
D gene: -
CDR3 protein: CSVGGDNTDTQYF
CDR3 DNA: TGCAGCGTTGGCGGGGACAACACAGATACGCAGTATTTT

V gene: TRBV29-1
clone size: -
J gene: TRBJ1-2
D gene: TRBD1
CDR3 protein: CSVEDLGQGRWGYTF
CDR3 DNA: TGCAGCGTTGAAGATCTAGGACAGGGTCGATGGGGCTACACCTTC

V gene: TRBV5-1
clone size: few
J gene: TRBJ1-4
D gene: -
CDR3 protein: CASSPGRYNEKLFF
CDR3 DNA: TGCGCCAGCAGCCCCGGACGCTATAATGAAAAACTGTTTTTT

V gene: TRBV29-1
clone size: -
J gene: TRBJ1-1
D gene: -
CDR3 protein: CSVGGLDTEAFF
CDR3 DNA: TGCAGCGTTGGGGGCTTGGACACTGAAGCTTTCTTT

V gene: TRBV29-1
clone size: few
J gene: TRBJ2-4
D gene: -
CDR3 protein: CSVEWGRIQYF
CDR3 DNA: TGCAGCGTTGAGTGGGGGCGCATTCAGTACTTC

V gene: TRBV20-1
clone size: few
J gene: TRBJ2-1
D gene: -
CDR3 protein: CSARGGRGISSYNEQFF
CDR3 DNA: TGCAGTGCTAGAGGGGGACGGGGGATTAGCTCCTACAATGAGCAGTTCTTC

V gene: TRBV29-1
clone size: -
J gene: TRBJ1-1
D gene: TRBD1
CDR3 protein: CSAPGQGAGYLKAFF
CDR3 DNA: TGCAGCGCCCCAGGACAGGGGGCTGGATACCTTAAAGCTTTCTTT

V gene: TRBV20-1
clone size: -
J gene: TRBJ2-5
D gene: TRBD1
CDR3 protein: CSARPDRGETQYF
CDR3 DNA: TGCAGTGCCAGACCGGACAGGGGAGAGACCCAGTACTTC

V gene: TRBV20-1
clone size: -
J gene: TRBJ2-1
D gene: TRBD2
CDR3 protein: CSASALAGGYNEQFF
CDR3 DNA: TGCAGTGCTAGTGCCCTAGCGGGAGGATACAATGAGCAGTTCTTC

V gene: TRBV9
clone size: many
J gene: TRBJ2-7
D gene: -
CDR3 protein: CASSPGQGFSYEQYF
CDR3 DNA: TGTGCCAGCAGCCCGGGGCAAGGTTTCTCCTACGAGCAGTACTTC

V gene: TRBV29-1
clone size: few
J gene: TRBJ2-1
D gene: -
CDR3 protein: CSSIRGDFIYNEQFF
CDR3 DNA: TGCAGCTCTATACGCGGGGATTTCATCTACAATGAGCAGTTCTTC

V gene: TRBV28
clone size: few
J gene: TRBJ2-6
D gene: -
CDR3 protein: CASAGTPSSEANVLTF
CDR3 DNA: TGTGCCAGCGCCGGGACACCAAGCTCTGAGGCCAACGTCCTGACTTTC

V gene: TRBV7-2
clone size: few
J gene: TRBJ1-4
D gene: -
CDR3 protein: CASARGVINEKLFF
CDR3 DNA: TGTGCCAGTGCTCGGGGGGTGATTAATGAAAAACTGTTTTTT

V gene: TRBV10-3
clone size: -
J gene: TRBJ2-1
D gene: -
CDR3 protein: CAISGSQRAYNEQFF
CDR3 DNA: TGTGCCATCAGTGGGTCGCAGCGTGCCTACAATGAGCAGTTCTTC

V gene: TRBV7-2
clone size: -
J gene: TRBJ2-1
D gene: -
CDR3 protein: CASRPAGHEQFF
CDR3 DNA: TGTGCCAGCAGACCAGCGGGTCATGAGCAGTTCTTC

V gene: TRBV20-1
clone size: many
J gene: TRBJ2-4
D gene: -
CDR3 protein: CSAGPRGSKNIQYF
CDR3 DNA: TGCAGTGCTGGTCCTAGGGGGTCCAAAAACATTCAGTACTTC

V gene: TRBV25-1
clone size: -
J gene: TRBJ2-7
D gene: -
CDR3 protein: CASSEWEYEQYF
CDR3 DNA: TGTGCCAGCAGTGAATGGGAATACGAGCAGTACTTC

V gene: TRBV27
clone size: -
J gene: TRBJ2-7
D gene: -
CDR3 protein: CASSFADSSYEQYF
CDR3 DNA: TGTGCCAGCAGTTTCGCCGACAGCTCCTACGAGCAGTACTTC

V gene: TRBV20-1
clone size: -
J gene: TRBJ2-1
D gene: TRBD2
CDR3 protein: CTVPSGSYNEQFF
CDR3 DNA: TGCACTGTCCCTAGCGGCTCCTACAATGAGCAGTTCTTC

V gene: TRBV20-1
clone size: -
J gene: TRBJ2-5
D gene: -
CDR3 protein: CSATGRSRQGETQYF
CDR3 DNA: TGCAGTGCTACCGGACGGTCTCGTCAGGGAGAGACCCAGTACTTC

V gene: TRBV3-1
clone size: -
J gene: TRBJ2-5
D gene: -
CDR3 protein: CASSPNRAVETQYF
CDR3 DNA: TGTGCCAGCAGCCCTAACAGGGCGGTGGAGACCCAGTACTTC

V gene: TRBV4-2
clone size: few
J gene: TRBJ2-5
D gene: TRBD2
CDR3 protein: CASSQDWTSRYQESQYF
CDR3 DNA: TGTGCCAGCAGCCAAGATTGGACTAGCAGGTACCAAGAGTCCCAGTACTTC